This TCR beta chain was recovered during a study of control samples from healthy donors and cancer patients (dated by TCRdb to 2020 to 2022). CDR1 and CDR2, looked up from the germline V gene, are KGHDR and SFDVKD. Measured from the cysteine to the phenylalanine, the CDR3 is 15 residues long. Of all the DNA, just the CDR3 is kept, 45 bases in frame from base 1. At the junction V is shortened by 5 bases and J by 0 bases, with 7 bases in between. The library was made by the immunoSEQ multiplex PCR assay. This immuneACCESS table, as held by TCRdb, lists in-frame sequences with V and J called but not all clones. Of the missing ones, under half trace to an unresolved V gene in checked studies; the others have no known cause. The sample table lists 52,000 or so clones, 94% of them with a count of one. The ten largest clonotypes hold around 4% of the sample. Points on this clone: Its antigen is still unknown. Per-base quality was not reported, and no clone a single base away is much larger than it.

The receptor chain draws on TRBV24-1 and TRBJ2-6; the D gene cannot be named for sure. Sequencing was performed on blood. The TCR originated in a man aged 25 to 45 in good health. This receptor has the CDR3 CATSGSHSGANVLTF. The nucleotides are TGTGCCACCAGTGGCTCACACTCTGGGGCCAACGTCCTGACTTTC.